Below are 13 T cell receptor beta chains sequenced from a single sample in a study of blood T cell repertoires in COVID-19. Repertoires were generated with immunoSEQ multiplex PCR, while TCRdb's copy carries only in-frame clones and drops some. The sample shows 60,000 to 95,000 clones, 90% to 95% of them seen only once. Material: peripheral blood. These receptors were taken from a human donor in a cohort sampled during active COVID-19.

The chain is built from TRBV2 and TRBJ2-5; 11 bases are a match to TRBD2. V dropped 8 bases and J dropped 5; count of bases not matched to a gene: 1. The CDR3 is 12 amino acids. The V gene's germline CDR1 is SNHLY and CDR2 FYNNEI. The CDR3 spells CASVAGGETQYF. The CDR3 DNA sequence: TGTGCCAGCGTAGCGGGGGGGGAGACCCAGTACTTC.

The genes are TRBV30 and TRBJ1-2; 7 positions agree with TRBD1. V was clipped by 0 bases and J by 4 bases; unmatched bases: 14. Germline V CDR1 and CDR2: GTSNPN, SVGIG (reference sequence). The CDR3 contains 17 residues. The CDR3 coding sequence is TGTGCCTGGAGTGTACGGGCAGGGGGTGGTGTTTCCTATGGCTACACCTTC. Encoded protein: CAWSVRAGGGVSYGYTF.

This rearrangement joins TRBV12-5 to TRBJ2-4; 7 bases align to TRBD1. This CDR3 contains 19 residues. Germline V gene sequence: CDR1 LGHNT, CDR2 FRNRAP. Germline trimming cut 2 bases from V and 0 bases from J; bases unmatched to any gene: 13. Here the CDR3 DNA reads TGTGCTAGTGGTTTGCCCCGGGACAGAACTACACTAGCCAAAAACATTCAGTACTTC. Its protein is CASGLPRDRTTLAKNIQYF.

The V and J genes are TRBV6-1 and TRBJ1-5; D is unresolved. This CDR3 contains 12 residues. The germline gives CDR1 MNHNS, CDR2 SASEGT. The germline V and J ends were trimmed by 3 bases and 5 bases, with 5 bases remaining between them. The CDR3 loop reads CASSDVYQPQHF. The DNA for the CDR3 is TGTGCCAGCAGTGACGTCTATCAGCCCCAGCATTTT.

This rearrangement joins TRBV7-6 to TRBJ1-1; TRBD1 might be the D (6 bases). CDR3 length equals 14 residues. Trimming removed 3 bases from V and 0 bases from J, with 8 bases in between. CDR1 and CDR2 (germline): SGHVS, FNYEAQ. DNA for the CDR3: TGTGCCAGCAGCTTTGACAGGATGAACACTGAAGCTTTCTTT. Translation: CASSFDRMNTEAFF.

The chain couples TRBV13 to TRBJ2-7; D is uncertain. Trimming removed 5 bases from V and 5 bases from J, with 13 bases in between. Germline V gene data show CDR1 as PRHDT and CDR2 as FYEKMQ (reference sequence). The CDR3 extends over 13 amino acids. CDR3 DNA sequence: TGTGCCAGCAGCCCGGCTAGAACGGACGAGCAGTACTTC. It yields the protein CASSPARTDEQYF.

This rearrangement joins TRBV7-8 to TRBJ2-5; 8 positions agree with TRBD2. After removal of 5 bases from V and 3 bases from J, the junction contained 2 bases not matched to a gene. Germline values: CDR1 SGHVS, CDR2 FQNEAQ. The CDR3 has 13 residues. CDR3 DNA: TGTGCCAGCAGCCCGGGACTAGAAGAGACCCAGTACTTC. The encoded protein is CASSPGLEETQYF.

The chain links TRBV5-8 to TRBJ2-5, with 12 bases lining up with TRBD2. This CDR3 comprises 16 residues. The germline CDR1 and CDR2 sequences are SGHTS and YDEGEE. V dropped 0 bases and J dropped 9; count of bases not matched to a gene: 9. This CDR3 reads CASSLDPSGGGVAQYF. The CDR3, as DNA: TGTGCCAGCAGCTTGGATCCTAGCGGGGGGGGCGTGGCCCAGTACTTC.

This chain connects TRBV11-2 to TRBJ2-3, with 8 bases aligning to TRBD2. This CDR3 contains 16 residues. V lost 1 base and J lost 2; bases outside the gene matches: 5. Germline loops: CDR1 SGHAT, CDR2 FQNNGV. CDR3 coding DNA: TGTGCCAGCAGCTTAGGGACTAGCTCCTTCACAGATACGCAGTATTTT. Translation: CASSLGTSSFTDTQYF.

The chain couples TRBV18 to TRBJ2-7, with TRBD1 identical over 8 bases. Losses at the gene ends were 2 bases for V and 6 bases for J; bases not matched to a gene: 6. This CDR3 has 14 residues. The germline gives CDR1 KGHSH, CDR2 LQKENI. In DNA form, the CDR3 reads TGTGCCAGCTCACCAAACGGACAGGGAGGCGAGCAGTACTTC. Protein: CASSPNGQGGEQYF.

The rearrangement joins TRBV6-2 or TRBV6-3 to TRBJ2-7; TRBD1 agrees at 8 bases. This CDR3 has 14 residues. Looked up from germline, CDR1 is MNHEY and CDR2 is SVGEGT. The V and J ends lost 6 bases and 2 bases, in that order; junction bases with no gene match: 6. CDR3 sequence (DNA): TGTGCCAGCAGCCCCGGACAGGGCACCTACGAGCAGTACTTC. It translates to CASSPGQGTYEQYF.

This chain joins TRBV2 and TRBJ2-5, with D possibly TRBD2 on 7 matching bases. The ends were cut back, 7 bases at V and 5 bases at J, with 14 bases in the middle. This CDR3 has 13 residues. In germline, CDR1 is SNHLY, CDR2 FYNNEI. The chain's CDR3 is CASKGGGPETQYF. Written as DNA, the CDR3 is TGTGCCAGCAAGGGGGGGGGCCCGGAGACCCAGTACTTC.

This clone was seen once. This rearrangement joins TRBV18 to TRBJ2-5, with TRBD2 as a possible D gene (6 bases). Trimming removed 3 bases from V and 5 bases from J, with 19 bases in between. Per germline, CDR1 KGHSH and CDR2 LQKENI. The CDR3 has 16 residues. CDR3 in amino acids: CASSPSTGGVVETQYF. CDR3 DNA: TGTGCCAGCTCACCCTCTACCGGGGGTGTTGTCGAGACCCAGTACTTC.